This passage covers 16 T cell receptor beta chains from one sample sequenced in a study of blood T cell repertoires in COVID-19. TCRdb keeps only in-frame clones here, not all; method: immunoSEQ multiplex PCR. This sample has under 200,000 clones, with roughly 90% found just once. The sequenced sample consisted of peripheral blood. The receptors derive from a man aged 18 to 30 with active or convalescent COVID-19.

The chain couples TRBV29-1 to TRBJ1-2; 8 positions agree with TRBD1. V lost 6 bases to trimming and J lost 2 bases; unmatched junction nucleotides: 5. The CDR3 is 13 residues long. Germline V gives CDR1 SQVTM, CDR2 ANQGSEA. CDR3 amino acids: CSVTGQGNYGYTF. The CDR3 DNA is TGCAGCGTAACAGGACAGGGAAACTATGGCTACACCTTC.

The genes are TRBV30 and TRBJ2-1; D possibly corresponds to TRBD2 (5 bases). The CDR3 spans 14 residues. Germline loops: CDR1 GTSNPN, CDR2 SVGIG (reference sequence). Trimming took 3 bases from V and 9 from J, leaving 18 bases between them. CDR3 residues: CAWSGNTLEGEQFF. CDR3 in DNA: TGTGCCTGGAGCGGGAACACACTAGAGGGTGAGCAGTTCTTC.

To note about this clone: In the same sample, other DNA sequences code for this CDR3. Written as DNA, the CDR3 is TGTGCCAGCAGTGAAGGTCTATCCTACGAGCAGTACTTC. It yields the protein CASSEGLSYEQYF. The chain recombines TRBV6-1 with TRBJ2-7; D gene uncertain. The CDR3 is made up of 13 amino acids. V lost 1 base and J 1 base, leaving 5 bases between the germline ends. The germline gives CDR1 MNHNS, CDR2 SASEGT.

This clone turned up a few times. The chain is built from TRBV29-1 and TRBJ2-7; 7 bases are shared with TRBD1. Germline CDR1 and CDR2: SQVTM and ANQGSEA. V lost 0 bases to trimming and J lost 4 bases; unmatched junction nucleotides: 9. This CDR3 comprises 15 residues. CDR3 residues: CSVEDVQGVSYEQYF. CDR3 sequence (DNA): TGCAGCGTTGAAGATGTGCAGGGGGTCTCTTACGAGCAGTACTTC.

The chain uses TRBV9 and TRBJ1-1, with 9 bases identical to TRBD1. The CDR3 has 15 amino acids. Losses at the gene ends were 4 bases for V and 6 bases for J; bases not matched to a gene: 10. CDR1 and CDR2 from the germline V gene are SGDLS and YYNGEE. CDR3: CASSLTGGERAEAFF. The CDR3 DNA reads TGTGCCAGCAGCTTAACAGGGGGCGAACGGGCTGAAGCTTTCTTT.

J is TRBJ1-2 and V is TRBV25-1; D possibly corresponds to TRBD1 (6 bases). V was shortened by 1 base and J by 1 base, with 16 bases between the two germline ends. The germline CDR1 and CDR2 sequences are MGHDK and SYGVNS. The CDR3 has 17 residues. The CDR3 DNA is TGTGCCAGCAGTGAATCAGGTTCGGGGGGCTTTAACTATGGCTACACCTTC. This gives the protein CASSESGSGGFNYGYTF.

The rearrangement joins TRBV19 to TRBJ2-3, with TRBD1 as a possible D gene (6 bases). This CDR3 is built from 13 residues. The ends were cut back, 7 bases at V and 7 bases at J, with 15 bases in the middle. Germline lookup yields CDR1 LNHDA and CDR2 SQIVND (reference sequence). The CDR3: CASTNRAGNTQYF. The DNA of the CDR3 is TGTGCCAGTACCAACAGGGCCGGGAATACGCAGTATTTT.

The chain uses TRBV10-2 and TRBJ1-1; the D gene is possibly TRBD1 (6 bases). V was cut by 6 bases and J by 8 bases, with 13 bases left in between. The CDR3 runs 12 residues. Germline V gives CDR1 WSHSY, CDR2 SAAADI. As DNA, the CDR3 is TGCGCCAGCAGCGACCCGACAGGAGAAGCTTTCTTT. This sequence encodes CASSDPTGEAFF.

The J gene is TRBJ1-1, the V gene TRBV30; D gene ambiguous. Germline V gives CDR1 GTSNPN, CDR2 SVGIG (reference sequence). This CDR3 contains 12 residues. Trimming left V 5 bases short and J 1 base short, with 8 bases between. CDR3 bases: TGTGCCTGGGGCCCAGGGAACACTGAAGCTTTCTTT. It translates to CAWGPGNTEAFF. Based on the CDR3 plus reference TRBV30 and TRBJ1-1, the full variable domain is SQTIHQWPATLVQPVGSPLSLECTVEGTSNPNLYWYRQAAGRGLQLLFYSVGIGQISSEVPQNLSASRPQDRQFILSSKKLLLSDSGFYLCAWGPGNTEAFFGQGTRLTVV.

V is TRBV7-9 and J is TRBJ2-2, with D perhaps TRBD1 (6 bases). This CDR3 is built from 15 residues. Trimming took 2 bases from V and 5 from J, leaving 12 bases between them. CDR1 is SEHNR, CDR2 FQNEAQ, per germline (reference sequence). In DNA form, the CDR3 reads TGTGCCAGCAGCTTATCTCCCCAGGGGACCGGGGAGCTGTTTTTT. Translation gives CASSLSPQGTGELFF.

The chain uses TRBV13 and TRBJ2-1; TRBD2 aligns across 8 bases. Germline CDR1 reads PRHDT; CDR2 reads FYEKMQ (reference sequence). The CDR3 is made up of 14 amino acids. V lost 3 bases, J lost 6 bases, and 4 bases stayed unmatched. The CDR3 sequence is CASSFSAGGNEQFF. The CDR3 nucleotides read TGTGCCAGCAGCTTCTCCGCGGGAGGCAATGAGCAGTTCTTC.

V is TRBV11-2 and J is TRBJ2-1, with 7 bases that match TRBD1. CDR1 and CDR2 (germline): SGHAT, FQNNGV. Germline trimming cut 4 bases from V and 9 bases from J; bases unmatched to any gene: 12. The CDR3 has 15 residues. Here the CDR3 DNA reads TGTGCCAGCAGCTCCCAGGGGGTCCAATGGGGTGAGCAGTTCTTC. Translated: CASSSQGVQWGEQFF.

The chain is built from TRBV2 and TRBJ2-3; 10 positions match TRBD1. CDR1 is SNHLY, CDR2 FYNNEI, per germline. CDR3 length: 14 amino acids. J gave up 1 base and V 8 bases, and 3 bases lay outside the gene matches. The CDR3 is CASRTGGGTDTQYF. CDR3 nucleotide sequence: TGTGCCAGCCGGACAGGGGGTGGCACAGATACGCAGTATTTT. The full variable domain, with the rest looked up from reference TRBV2 and TRBJ2-3, is EPEVTQTPSHQVTQMGQEVILRCVPISNHLYFYWYRQILGQKVEFLVSFYNNEISEKSEIFDDQFSVERPDGSNFTLKIRSTKLEDSAMYFCASRTGGGTDTQYFGPGTRLTVL.

V is TRBV28 and J is TRBJ1-2; D unresolved. Looked up from germline, CDR1 is MDHEN and CDR2 is SYDVKM. With 4 bases removed from V and 5 bases from J, the gap between germline ends came to 14 bases. The CDR3 totals 14 residues. The DNA for the CDR3 is TGTGCCAGCAGTTCTCCGGACGGGAGGTATGGCTACACCTTC. Its protein is CASSSPDGRYGYTF.

This clone was counted only a few times. In nucleotides, the CDR3 is TGTGCCAGCAGCGTAGGTTCAGGGGCAGACACTGAAGCTTTCTTT. Protein: CASSVGSGADTEAFF. This chain links TRBV9 with TRBJ1-1; possible D gene TRBD1, 6 bases. Between the trimmed V and J ends, which lost 0 bases and 3 bases, there was a span of 12 bases. The CDR3 spans 15 residues. Germline V CDR1 and CDR2: SGDLS, YYNGEE.

In its sample, this clone was seen once. This sequence joins TRBV2 and TRBJ2-5; a possible D gene is TRBD1 (5 bases). V was shortened by 2 bases and J by 5 bases, with 15 bases between the two germline ends. This CDR3 has 15 residues. The germline V gene has CDR1 SNHLY and CDR2 FYNNEI. The CDR3 is CASSEQGYNWETQYF. CDR3 DNA sequence: TGTGCCAGCAGTGAACAGGGTTATAATTGGGAGACCCAGTACTTC.